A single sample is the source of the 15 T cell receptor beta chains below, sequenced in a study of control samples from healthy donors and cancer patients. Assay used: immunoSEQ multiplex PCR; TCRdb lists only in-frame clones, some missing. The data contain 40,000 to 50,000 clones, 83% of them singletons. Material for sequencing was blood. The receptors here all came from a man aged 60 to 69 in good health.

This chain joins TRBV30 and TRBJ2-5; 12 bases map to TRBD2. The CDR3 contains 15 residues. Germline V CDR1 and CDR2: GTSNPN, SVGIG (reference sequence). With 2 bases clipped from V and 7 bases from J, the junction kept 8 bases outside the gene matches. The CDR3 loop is CAWSLTSGGSVTQYF. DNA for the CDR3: TGTGCCTGGAGTCTGACTAGCGGGGGTTCGGTGACCCAGTACTTC. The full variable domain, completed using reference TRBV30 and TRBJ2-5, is SQTIHQWPATLVQPVGSPLSLECTVEGTSNPNLYWYRQAAGRGLQLLFYSVGIGQISSEVPQNLSASRPQDRQFILSSKKLLLSDSGFYLCAWSLTSGGSVTQYFGPGTRLLVL.

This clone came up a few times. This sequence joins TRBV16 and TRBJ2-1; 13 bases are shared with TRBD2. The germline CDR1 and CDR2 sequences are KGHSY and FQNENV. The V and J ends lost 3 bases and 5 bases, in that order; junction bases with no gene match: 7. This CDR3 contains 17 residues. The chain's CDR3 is CASSHRLAGGFNNEQFF. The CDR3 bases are TGTGCCAGCAGCCACAGACTAGCGGGAGGCTTTAACAATGAGCAGTTCTTC.

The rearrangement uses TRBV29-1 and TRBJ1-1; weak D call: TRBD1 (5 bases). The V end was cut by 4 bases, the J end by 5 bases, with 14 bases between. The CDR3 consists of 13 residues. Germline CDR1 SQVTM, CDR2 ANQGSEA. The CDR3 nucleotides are TGCAGCGTTGGGGGGGGGAAGGAGACTGAAGCTTTCTTT. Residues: CSVGGGKETEAFF.

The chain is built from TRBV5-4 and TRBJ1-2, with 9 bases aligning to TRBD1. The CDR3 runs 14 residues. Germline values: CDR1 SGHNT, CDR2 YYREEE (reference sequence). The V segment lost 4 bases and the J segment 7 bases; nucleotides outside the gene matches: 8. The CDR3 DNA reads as TGTGCCAGCAGCGCGGGGGACAGGGTGAGTGGCTACACCTTC. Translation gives CASSAGDRVSGYTF.

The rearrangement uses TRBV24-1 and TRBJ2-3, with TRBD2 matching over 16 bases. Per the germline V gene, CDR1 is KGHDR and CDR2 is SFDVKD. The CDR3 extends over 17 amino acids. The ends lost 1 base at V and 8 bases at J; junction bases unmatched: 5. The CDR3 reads CATSDFGTSGRAGTQYF. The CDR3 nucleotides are TGTGCCACCAGTGATTTCGGGACTAGCGGGAGGGCCGGTACGCAGTATTTT.

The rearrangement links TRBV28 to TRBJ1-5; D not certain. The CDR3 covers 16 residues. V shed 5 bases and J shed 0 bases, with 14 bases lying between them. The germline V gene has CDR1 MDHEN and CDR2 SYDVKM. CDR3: CASSNLASYSNQPQHF. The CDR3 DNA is TGTGCCAGCAGTAATCTGGCATCCTATAGCAATCAGCCCCAGCATTTT.

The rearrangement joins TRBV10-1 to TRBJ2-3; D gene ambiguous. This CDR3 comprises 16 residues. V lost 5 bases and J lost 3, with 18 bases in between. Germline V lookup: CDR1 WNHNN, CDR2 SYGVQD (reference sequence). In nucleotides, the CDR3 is TGCGCCAGCAGTCTAGAGATCGGTAGAGGAACAGATACGCAGTATTTT. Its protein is CASSLEIGRGTDTQYF.

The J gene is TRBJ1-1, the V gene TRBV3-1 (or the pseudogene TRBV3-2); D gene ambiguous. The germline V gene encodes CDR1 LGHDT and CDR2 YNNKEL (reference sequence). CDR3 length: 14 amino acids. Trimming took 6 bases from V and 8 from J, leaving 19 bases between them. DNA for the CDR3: TGTGCCAGCAGGGGGAACCGGGTGCAGGACGAAGCTTTCTTT. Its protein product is CASRGNRVQDEAFF.

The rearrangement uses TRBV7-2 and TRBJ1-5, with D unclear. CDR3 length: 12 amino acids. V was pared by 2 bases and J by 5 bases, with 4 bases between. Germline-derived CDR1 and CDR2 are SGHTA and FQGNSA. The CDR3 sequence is CASSLNHQPQHF. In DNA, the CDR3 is TGTGCCAGCAGCTTAAACCATCAGCCCCAGCATTTT.

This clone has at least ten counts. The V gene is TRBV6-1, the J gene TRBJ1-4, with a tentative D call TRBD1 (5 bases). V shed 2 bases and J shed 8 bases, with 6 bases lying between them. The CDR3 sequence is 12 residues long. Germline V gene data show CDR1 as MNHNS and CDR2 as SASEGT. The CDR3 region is CASSEWGEKLFF. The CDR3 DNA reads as TGTGCCAGCAGTGAATGGGGGGAAAAACTGTTTTTT.

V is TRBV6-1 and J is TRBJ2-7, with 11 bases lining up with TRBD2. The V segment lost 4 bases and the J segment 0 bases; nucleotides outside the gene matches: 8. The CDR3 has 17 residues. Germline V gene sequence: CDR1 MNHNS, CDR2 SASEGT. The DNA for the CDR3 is TGTGCCAGCAGTGGTGATACTAGCGGGAGCCACTCCTACGAGCAGTACTTC. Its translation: CASSGDTSGSHSYEQYF.

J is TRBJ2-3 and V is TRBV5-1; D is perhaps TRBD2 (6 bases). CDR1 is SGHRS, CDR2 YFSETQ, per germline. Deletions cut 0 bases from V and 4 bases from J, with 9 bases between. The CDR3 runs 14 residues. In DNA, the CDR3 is TGCGCCAGCAGCTTGGGACTAGAGTCAGATACGCAGTATTTT. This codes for CASSLGLESDTQYF.

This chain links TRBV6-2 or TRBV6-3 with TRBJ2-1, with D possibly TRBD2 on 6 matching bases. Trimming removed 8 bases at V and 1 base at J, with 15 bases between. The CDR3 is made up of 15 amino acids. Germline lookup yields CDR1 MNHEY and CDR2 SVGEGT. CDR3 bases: TGTGCCAGCGGCCCGTGGAGGGTATCCTACAATGAGCAGTTCTTC. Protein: CASGPWRVSYNEQFF.

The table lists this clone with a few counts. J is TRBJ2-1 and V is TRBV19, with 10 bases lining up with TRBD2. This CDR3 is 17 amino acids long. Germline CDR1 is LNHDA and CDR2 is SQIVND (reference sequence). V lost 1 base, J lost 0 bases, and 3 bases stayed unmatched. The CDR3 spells CASSIGIAGGSYNEQFF. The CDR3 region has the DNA TGTGCCAGTAGTATAGGGATAGCGGGGGGCTCCTACAATGAGCAGTTCTTC.

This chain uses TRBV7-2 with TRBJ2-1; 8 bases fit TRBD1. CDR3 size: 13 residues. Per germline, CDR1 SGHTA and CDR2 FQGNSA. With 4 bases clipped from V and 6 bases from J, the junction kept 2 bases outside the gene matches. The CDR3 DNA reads TGTGCCAGCAGCTCTACAGGGGGCAATGAGCAGTTCTTC. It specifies CASSSTGGNEQFF. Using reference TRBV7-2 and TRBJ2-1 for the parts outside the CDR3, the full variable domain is GAGVSQSPSNKVTEKGKDVELRCDPISGHTALYWYRQSLGQGLEFLIYFQGNSAPDKSGLPSDRFSAERTGGSVSTLTIQRTQQEDSAVYLCASSSTGGNEQFFGPGTRLTVL.